One sample yielded the 27 T cell receptor beta chains listed below, sequenced in a study of blood T cell repertoires in COVID-19. Sequencing used immunoSEQ multiplex PCR; TCRdb keeps in-frame clones, though not all of them. The sample has 110,000 or so clones; 60% to 85% are singletons. Sequencing was carried out using peripheral blood. These receptor sequences come from a man in his 70s with acute or convalescent COVID-19.

This chain links TRBV6-2 or TRBV6-3 with TRBJ1-1; D possibly corresponds to TRBD1 (5 bases). V was clipped by 6 bases and J by 1 base, with 15 bases between them. From germline, CDR1 is MNHEY and CDR2 SVGEGT. The CDR3 loop spans 15 amino acids. The CDR3 bases are TGTGCCAGCAGCGAACCCTTCCAGGGGAACACTGAAGCTTTCTTT. It is translated as CASSEPFQGNTEAFF.

The chain combines TRBV7-9 with TRBJ2-1, with 9 bases identical to TRBD2. J was trimmed by 7 bases and V by 5 bases; bases with no gene match: 9. The CDR3 spans 15 residues. Germline V lookup: CDR1 SEHNR, CDR2 FQNEAQ (reference sequence). As DNA, the CDR3 is TGTGCCAGCAGCCGTTGGGCGGGAGGGCCAAATGAGCAGTTCTTC. This translates into CASSRWAGGPNEQFF.

The J gene is TRBJ2-2, the V gene TRBV7-9; no clear D gene. Per germline, CDR1 SEHNR and CDR2 FQNEAQ (reference sequence). CDR3 length: 16 amino acids. Trimming removed 5 bases at V and 4 bases at J, with 17 bases between. The CDR3 protein is CASSGPESRFTGELFF. The DNA of the CDR3 is TGTGCCAGCAGCGGTCCGGAGAGCCGATTCACCGGGGAGCTGTTTTTT.

This chain connects TRBV5-1 to TRBJ2-7; D may be TRBD2 (6 bases). Germline V gene sequence: CDR1 SGHRS, CDR2 YFSETQ. Deletions cut 0 bases from V and 3 bases from J, with 10 bases between. The CDR3 consists of 14 residues. CDR3 sequence reads: CASSLEAGSYEQYF. CDR3 nucleotides: TGCGCCAGCAGCTTGGAGGCGGGAAGCTACGAGCAGTACTTC.

The chain carries TRBV18 and TRBJ2-7; D might be TRBD2 (5 bases). V dropped 2 bases and J dropped 6 bases, with 14 bases sitting between them. Germline CDR1 is KGHSH and CDR2 is LQKENI. The CDR3 is 14 amino acids. CDR3 amino acids: CASSPGLDRREQYF. The DNA for the CDR3 is TGTGCCAGCTCACCAGGACTGGACCGTCGCGAGCAGTACTTC.

The gene calls are TRBV28 and TRBJ2-3; 8 positions match TRBD2. Germline V gene sequence: CDR1 MDHEN, CDR2 SYDVKM. V was pared by 3 bases and J by 0 bases, with 5 bases of the junction left unmatched. The CDR3 has 16 amino acids. The CDR3 region has the DNA TGTGCCAGCAGTTTTACTGGCGGGAGGAGCACAGATACGCAGTATTTT. Protein product: CASSFTGGRSTDTQYF. The full variable domain, in which reference TRBV28 and TRBJ2-3 provide the parts outside the CDR3, is DVKVTQSSRYLVKRTGEKVFLECVQDMDHENMFWYRQDPGLGLRLIYFSYDVKMKEKGDIPEGYSVSREKKERFSLILESASTNQTSMYLCASSFTGGRSTDTQYFGPGTRLTVL.

The chain is built from TRBV30 and TRBJ1-4; TRBD1 might be the D (5 bases). Trimming shortened V by 4 bases and J by 4 bases, and 13 bases separated the two germline ends. Per germline, CDR1 GTSNPN and CDR2 SVGIG (reference sequence). The CDR3 spans 14 residues. CDR3 coding DNA: TGTGCCTGGACGAAGACGGGGGTTAATGAAAAACTGTTTTTT. Encoded protein: CAWTKTGVNEKLFF.

In DNA, the CDR3 is TGTGCCAGCAGTTTTGGACAGGGGACAGGAAACACCATATATTTT. Translated: CASSFGQGTGNTIYF. This sequence joins TRBV6-5 and TRBJ1-3; 9 bases are shared with TRBD1. With 4 bases clipped from V and 4 bases from J, the junction kept 5 bases outside the gene matches. Germline CDR1 and CDR2: MNHEY and SVGAGI. This CDR3 contains 15 residues.

CDR3 loop: CASRDSGRGFEKLFF. CDR3 nucleotide sequence: TGTGCCAGCAGAGATTCGGGCAGGGGGTTTGAAAAACTGTTTTTT. The gene calls are TRBV3-1 (or the pseudogene TRBV3-2) and TRBJ1-4; 7 bases are a match to TRBD1. The V gene end was trimmed by 6 bases and the J gene end by 7 bases; junction bases not matched to a gene: 11. CDR1 and CDR2 from the germline V gene are LGHDT and YNNKEL (reference sequence). This CDR3 has 15 residues.

The gene calls are TRBV28 and TRBJ2-4, with 9 nucleotides matching TRBD1. The ends lost 4 bases at V and 7 bases at J; junction bases unmatched: 8. CDR1 MDHEN and CDR2 SYDVKM come from the germline V gene. The CDR3 sequence is 15 residues long. The CDR3, as DNA: TGTGCCAGCAGTTCCTCCGGGACAGGGCATAACATTCAGTACTTC. Protein: CASSSSGTGHNIQYF.

The chain has TRBV2 and TRBJ1-1; 7 bases line up with TRBD1. The CDR3 contains 14 residues. In germline, CDR1 is SNHLY, CDR2 FYNNEI. Germline trimming cut 8 bases from V and 1 base from J; bases unmatched to any gene: 7. CDR3 in amino acids: CASGTRQGNTEAFF. CDR3 nucleotide sequence: TGTGCCAGCGGAACGAGACAGGGGAACACTGAAGCTTTCTTT.

This chain connects TRBV29-1 to TRBJ1-1, with 7 positions matching TRBD1. Germline V CDR1 and CDR2: SQVTM, ANQGSEA. The CDR3 extends over 12 amino acids. Trimming cost V 7 bases and J 4 bases; bases outside gene matches: 6. The DNA of the CDR3 is TGCAGCGGAAGGGGGCAGGGCACTGAAGCTTTCTTT. It is translated as CSGRGQGTEAFF.

This chain uses TRBV28 with TRBJ1-2; 8 bases are a match to TRBD1. This CDR3 is 14 amino acids long. Trimming at V came to 1 base and at J to 6 bases, leaving 4 bases not matched to a gene. CDR1 and CDR2 from the germline V gene are MDHEN and SYDVKM. In DNA form, the CDR3 reads TGTGCCAGCAGTTTATCGGCAGGGGGCGATGGCTACACCTTC. Translation gives CASSLSAGGDGYTF.

The chain has TRBV19 and TRBJ2-2; TRBD1 is a possible D gene (6 bases). The CDR3 contains 16 residues. Per the germline V gene, CDR1 is LNHDA and CDR2 is SQIVND (reference sequence). Trimming stripped 3 bases from V and 6 bases from J, with 17 bases between. The CDR3, as DNA: TGTGCCAGTAGTATTGTGGGGGCGCGGGCGTCCGGGGAGCTGTTTTTT. Its protein product is CASSIVGARASGELFF.

This clone has more than one count but fewer than ten. This chain connects TRBV28 to TRBJ1-4, with TRBD1 as a possible D gene (5 bases). Germline lookup yields CDR1 MDHEN and CDR2 SYDVKM. This CDR3 is built from 15 residues. V was shortened by 5 bases and J by 8 bases, with 18 bases between the two germline ends. The CDR3 DNA follows: TGTGCCAGCAGTCTTCGGACACTCCAAAGGGAAAAACTGTTTTTT. This encodes CASSLRTLQREKLFF.

The chain uses TRBV10-3 and TRBJ1-1; D ambiguous. This CDR3 contains 12 residues. Trimming shortened V by 6 bases and J by 0 bases, and 5 bases separated the two germline ends. Looked up from germline, CDR1 is ENHRY and CDR2 is SYGVKD. The DNA for the CDR3 is TGTGCCATCAGGGCCGTGAACACTGAAGCTTTCTTT. It is translated as CAIRAVNTEAFF.

This chain uses TRBV30 with TRBJ2-4; tentatively, D is TRBD1 (6 bases). Germline values: CDR1 GTSNPN, CDR2 SVGIG (reference sequence). Trimming cost V 5 bases and J 7 bases, with 9 bases left between them. The length of the CDR3 is 11 residues. DNA for the CDR3: TGTGCCTGGCAGGGGACGAACATTCAGTACTTC. Amino acid sequence: CAWQGTNIQYF.

The chain carries TRBV7-2 and TRBJ1-6, with 9 bases that match TRBD1. J lost 10 bases, V lost 4 bases, and 5 bases had no gene match. Germline V gene data show CDR1 as SGHTA and CDR2 as FQGNSA. The CDR3 is 14 amino acids. CDR3 DNA sequence: TGTGCCAGCAGCTCGGGGACAGGGTCCTCACCCCTCCACTTT. Protein sequence: CASSSGTGSSPLHF.

This clone has a single count. The chain joins TRBV2 to TRBJ2-1; D not certain. V was clipped by 5 bases and J by 5 bases, with 7 bases between them. CDR1 is SNHLY, CDR2 FYNNEI, per germline. CDR3 length: 12 amino acids. The CDR3 nucleotides are TGTGCCAGCAGTTTTACAGACAATGAGCAGTTCTTC. Protein: CASSFTDNEQFF. Combining the CDR3 with reference TRBV2 and TRBJ2-1 gives the whole variable domain EPEVTQTPSHQVTQMGQEVILRCVPISNHLYFYWYRQILGQKVEFLVSFYNNEISEKSEIFDDQFSVERPDGSNFTLKIRSTKLEDSAMYFCASSFTDNEQFFGPGTRLTVL.

This sequence joins TRBV18 and TRBJ2-2; 14 nucleotides match TRBD2. Looked up from germline, CDR1 is KGHSH and CDR2 is LQKENI. This CDR3 comprises 16 residues. V dropped 4 bases and J dropped 7; count of bases not matched to a gene: 5. The CDR3 reads CASSRGTSGSGGELFF. The DNA for the CDR3 is TGTGCCAGCTCACGCGGGACTAGCGGGAGCGGCGGGGAGCTGTTTTTT.

To note about this clone: The junction differs from germline at one of its ends, possibly a read error. This chain connects TRBV7-2 to TRBJ1-2; weak D call: TRBD1 (6 bases). Germline CDR1 reads SGHTA; CDR2 reads FQGNSA. The CDR3 sequence is 16 residues long. In DNA, the CDR3 is TGTGCCAGCAGCGGAACCCACCGGGACACTAAGTATGGCTACACCTTC. Amino acid sequence: CASSGTHRDTKYGYTF.

V usage is TRBV2 and J usage is TRBJ2-6; D unclear. Germline-derived CDR1 and CDR2 are SNHLY and FYNNEI. This CDR3 spans 13 amino acids. V was trimmed by 3 bases and J by 4 bases, leaving 4 bases between them. The CDR3 bases are TGTGCCAGCAGTGATGGCGGGGCCAACGTCCTGACTTTC. Protein sequence: CASSDGGANVLTF. Together with reference TRBV2 and TRBJ2-6, the CDR3 gives the full variable domain: EPEVTQTPSHQVTQMGQEVILRCVPISNHLYFYWYRQILGQKVEFLVSFYNNEISEKSEIFDDQFSVERPDGSNFTLKIRSTKLEDSAMYFCASSDGGANVLTFGAGSRLTVL.

The chain is built from TRBV12-5 and TRBJ1-1, with D unclear. Germline V gene lookup returns CDR1 LGHNT and CDR2 FRNRAP. There are 13 residues in the CDR3. V lost 2 bases to trimming and J lost 3 bases, with 7 bases between them. CDR3 region: CASGLFQDTEAFF. The CDR3 nucleotides read TGTGCTAGTGGTTTGTTTCAGGACACTGAAGCTTTCTTT.

This clone was observed many times. This rearrangement joins TRBV30 to TRBJ2-1, with no clear D. V was cut by 1 base and J by 6 bases, with 10 bases left in between. The CDR3 length is 13 residues. The germline V gene encodes CDR1 GTSNPN and CDR2 SVGIG (reference sequence). In nucleotides, the CDR3 is TGTGCCTGGAGTGCGGAGAGGATCAATGAGCAGTTCTTC. This gives the protein CAWSAERINEQFF.

The chain joins TRBV28 to TRBJ2-7, with D tentatively TRBD1 (5 bases). CDR3 size: 15 residues. V was cut by 8 bases and J by 2 bases, with 19 bases left in between. Germline-derived CDR1 and CDR2 are MDHEN and SYDVKM. CDR3 bases: TGTGCCAGCTGCCAAATAGTGCCAGGGACCTACGAGCAGTACTTC. Protein: CASCQIVPGTYEQYF.

This rearrangement joins TRBV5-6 to TRBJ1-2, with TRBD1 matching 10 bases. This CDR3 is 15 amino acids long. J lost 5 bases, V lost 3 bases, and 7 bases had no gene match. CDR1 is SGHDT, CDR2 YYEEEE, per germline. The CDR3: CASSSGQGRLYGYTF. CDR3 nucleotide sequence: TGTGCCAGCAGCTCGGGACAGGGGCGTTTATATGGCTACACCTTC.

This chain uses TRBV18 with TRBJ2-5, with D perhaps TRBD2 (7 bases). In germline, CDR1 is KGHSH, CDR2 LQKENI. V shed 0 bases and J shed 4 bases, with 12 bases lying between them. The CDR3 covers 15 residues. The CDR3 spells CASSPPGGGGETQYF. CDR3 in DNA: TGTGCCAGCTCACCACCAGGCGGGGGCGGAGAGACCCAGTACTTC.